A selection of T cell receptor beta chains follows, all from one sample in a study of Ad26.COV2.S vaccination and SARS-CoV-2 variants. Measured with immunoSEQ multiplex PCR; TCRdb has only the in-frame clones, and not every one. The sample includes some 520,000 clones, roughly nine tenths of them seen just once. The sample was peripheral blood, taken in a trial of Ad26.COV2.S vaccine versus placebo. The receptor source for this set is a person between 18 and 60 years old who received the Ad26.COV2.S COVID-19 vaccine or a placebo. CDR3s include the opening cysteine and the closing phenylalanine or tryptophan. D genes are given only for firm matches. Some rows have no size entry. The others give once, few or many, or a class for an expanded clone.

clone size	D gene	V gene	J gene	CDR3 length	CDR3 protein	CDR3 DNA
.	TRBD2	TRBV28	TRBJ2-7	15	CASSPGGSGSYEQYF	TGTGCCAGCAGCCCTGGCGGGAGTGGGAGCTACGAGCAGTACTTC
.	TRBD2	TRBV27	TRBJ2-7	19	CASSTFKGPRLAGVYEQYF	TGTGCCAGCAGTACTTTTAAAGGCCCCCGACTAGCGGGAGTCTACGAGCAGTACTTC
.	.	TRBV19	TRBJ2-7	18	CASRPRPGPVPPPYEQYF	TGTGCCAGCCGCCCACGGCCGGGACCGGTACCCCCTCCCTACGAGCAGTACTTC
.	.	TRBV4-3	TRBJ2-7	14	CASSQTSGSGEQYF	TGCGCCAGCAGCCAAACCAGCGGATCGGGCGAGCAGTACTTC
.	.	TRBV7-3	TRBJ1-1	13	CASSPRMNTEAFF	TGTGCCAGCAGCCCTAGGATGAACACTGAAGCTTTCTTT
few	.	TRBV11-3	TRBJ2-3	14	CASSLEPRTDTQYF	TGTGCCAGCAGCTTAGAACCTCGCACAGATACGCAGTATTTT
.	.	TRBV7-9	TRBJ2-2	12	CASSFNTGELFF	TGTGCCAGCAGCTTTAACACCGGGGAGCTGTTTTTT
.	.	TRBV5-1	TRBJ2-3	15	CASSFLTGNTDTQYF	TGCGCCAGCAGCTTCCTTACAGGCAACACAGATACGCAGTATTTT
.	.	TRBV28	TRBJ1-6	15	CASSFSGTYNSPLHF	TGTGCCAGCAGTTTTTCGGGAACCTATAATTCACCCCTCCACTTT
.	TRBD1	TRBV28	TRBJ2-2	12	CASQGAAGELFF	TGTGCCAGCCAGGGGGCAGCCGGGGAGCTGTTTTTT
.	.	TRBV12-3/TRBV12-4	TRBJ1-1	13	CASSLKADTEAFF	TGTGCCAGCAGTTTGAAGGCTGACACTGAAGCTTTCTTT
.	.	TRBV24-1	TRBJ2-3	16	CATNMGLWGDTDTQYF	TGTGCCACCAATATGGGTCTGTGGGGGGACACAGATACGCAGTATTTT